Following are 10 T cell receptor beta chains from one sample sequenced in a study of shared clonotypes between healthy human individuals. Only in-frame clones appear in the TCRdb table, and some are missing; sequencing was by immunoSEQ multiplex PCR. The sample carries about 680,000 clones, less than 80% recorded once. The source material was memory CD4+ T cells sorted from blood. The subset here: CD45RA-negative fraction. These receptors were taken from a woman younger than 45 in good health.

The chain uses TRBV2 and TRBJ2-3, with D uncertain. The V end was cut by 6 bases, the J end by 5 bases, with 6 bases between. In germline, CDR1 is SNHLY, CDR2 FYNNEI. This CDR3 spans 11 amino acids. The CDR3 region has the DNA TGTGCCAGCAGGATCGGAGATACGCAGTATTTT. Translated: CASRIGDTQYF.

In its sample, this clone was seen once. This chain joins TRBV9 and TRBJ2-1; 12 positions agree with TRBD1. The CDR3 covers 16 residues. The germline gives CDR1 SGDLS, CDR2 YYNGEE. J was trimmed by 7 bases and V by 3 bases; bases with no gene match: 8. This chain's CDR3 is CASSARDRGLLNEQFF. In DNA, the CDR3 is TGTGCCAGCAGCGCCAGGGACAGGGGGCTTTTGAATGAGCAGTTCTTC. Full variable domain (missing parts from reference TRBV9 and TRBJ2-1): DSGVTQTPKHLITATGQRVTLRCSPRSGDLSVYWYQQSLDQGLQFLIQYYNGEERAKGNILERFSAQQFPDLHSELNLSSLELGDSALYFCASSARDRGLLNEQFFGPGTRLTVL.

The rearrangement links TRBV27 to TRBJ2-7, with 7 bases lining up with TRBD2. CDR3 length: 20 residues. Germline lookup yields CDR1 MNHEY and CDR2 SMNVEV (reference sequence). V was pared by 5 bases and J by 3 bases, with 25 bases of the junction left unmatched. The CDR3 is CASSPIPPLWQRTGGYEQYF. CDR3 nucleotides: TGTGCCAGCAGTCCCATTCCCCCCCTGTGGCAGCGGACGGGGGGCTACGAGCAGTACTTC.

CDR3 in DNA: TGTGCCAGCAGCTTAGGCCGGACTAGCGGCACCGGGGAGCTGTTTTTT. Amino acid sequence: CASSLGRTSGTGELFF. This chain joins TRBV7-2 and TRBJ2-2; 10 nucleotides line up with TRBD2. V lost 1 base to trimming and J lost 4 bases; unmatched junction nucleotides: 3. The CDR3 loop spans 16 amino acids. Germline loops: CDR1 SGHTA, CDR2 FQGNSA.

This clone was detected a few times. The J gene is TRBJ2-1, the V gene TRBV14; D assignment may be TRBD1 or TRBD2 (5 bases each). The germline V gene has CDR1 SGHDN and CDR2 FVKESK. The CDR3 contains 17 residues. V was clipped by 4 bases and J by 9 bases, with 25 bases between them. In nucleotides, the CDR3 is TGTGCCAGCAGCCCCAAGATGGTCAGCGGTCAGGGCGGTGAGCAGTTCTTC. Its protein product is CASSPKMVSGQGGEQFF.

This chain connects TRBV6-4 to TRBJ1-2; 11 nucleotides line up with TRBD1. Germline V gene lookup returns CDR1 MRHNA and CDR2 SNTAGT. The V gene end was trimmed by 3 bases and the J gene end by 6 bases; junction bases not matched to a gene: 3. The CDR3 covers 14 residues. The CDR3 bases are TGTGCCAGCAGTGAGGGACAGGGGGTCGATGGCTACACCTTC. Protein sequence: CASSEGQGVDGYTF.

The chain combines TRBV27 with TRBJ2-1; TRBD2 agrees at 8 bases. V was clipped by 5 bases and J by 8 bases; unmatched bases: 17. The CDR3 sequence is 17 residues long. From germline, CDR1 is MNHEY and CDR2 SMNVEV (reference sequence). The CDR3 is CASSPPPFSGIWDEQFF. The CDR3 DNA reads as TGTGCCAGCAGTCCCCCCCCCTTTAGCGGGATCTGGGATGAGCAGTTCTTC.

This clone was counted between two and nine times. The rearrangement joins TRBV6-4 to TRBJ1-1; D remains unclear. Germline CDR1 is MRHNA and CDR2 is SNTAGT. V lost 6 bases and J 2 bases, leaving 10 bases between the germline ends. This CDR3 comprises 13 residues. Here the CDR3 reads CASSDTVNTEAFF. In nucleotides, the CDR3 is TGTGCCAGCAGCGACACAGTAAACACTGAAGCTTTCTTT.

V and J are TRBV7-9 and TRBJ2-5, with unresolved D. V was shortened by 2 bases and J by 0 bases, with 10 bases between the two germline ends. This CDR3 comprises 15 residues. Germline V gives CDR1 SEHNR, CDR2 FQNEAQ (reference sequence). For the CDR3, the DNA is TGTGCCAGCAGCTTACAGGATTCGTACCAAGAGACCCAGTACTTC. Its translation is CASSLQDSYQETQYF.

This chain links TRBV28 with TRBJ2-2; TRBD1 matches at 9 bases. Trimming at V came to 4 bases and at J to 3 bases, leaving 6 bases not matched to a gene. Germline loops: CDR1 MDHEN, CDR2 SYDVKM. There are 16 residues in the CDR3. CDR3 nucleotide sequence: TGTGCCAGCAGTTCACACGGGACAGGGCACACCGGGGAGCTGTTTTTT. This codes for CASSSHGTGHTGELFF.